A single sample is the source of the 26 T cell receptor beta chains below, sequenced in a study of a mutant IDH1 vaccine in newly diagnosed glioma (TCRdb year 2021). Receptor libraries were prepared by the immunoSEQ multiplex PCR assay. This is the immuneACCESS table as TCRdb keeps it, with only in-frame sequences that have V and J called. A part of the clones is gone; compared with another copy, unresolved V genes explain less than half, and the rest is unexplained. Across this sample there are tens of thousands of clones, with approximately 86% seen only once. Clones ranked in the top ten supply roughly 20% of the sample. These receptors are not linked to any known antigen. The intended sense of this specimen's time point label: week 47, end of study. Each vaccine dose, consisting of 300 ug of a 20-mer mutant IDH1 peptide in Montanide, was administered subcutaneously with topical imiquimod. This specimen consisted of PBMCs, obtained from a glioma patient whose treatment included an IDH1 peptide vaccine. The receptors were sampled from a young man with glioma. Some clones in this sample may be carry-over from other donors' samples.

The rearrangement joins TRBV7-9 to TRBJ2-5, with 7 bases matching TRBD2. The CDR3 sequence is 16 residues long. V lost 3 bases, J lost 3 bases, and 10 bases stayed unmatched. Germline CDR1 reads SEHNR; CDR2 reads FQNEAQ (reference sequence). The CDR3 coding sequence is TGTGCCAGCAGCTTCTACAAAACGGGGGGAGAAGAGACCCAGTACTTC. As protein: CASSFYKTGGEETQYF.

CDR3 bases: TGCGCCAGCAGCCTCGATCCTTCTGTGCAGTACTTC. Amino acids: CASSLDPSVQYF. This chain uses TRBV4-3 with TRBJ2-7; D uncertain. The CDR3 contains 12 residues. The germline gives CDR1 LGHNA, CDR2 YSLEER. Trimming pared 4 bases from V and 9 bases from J, leaving 13 bases between.

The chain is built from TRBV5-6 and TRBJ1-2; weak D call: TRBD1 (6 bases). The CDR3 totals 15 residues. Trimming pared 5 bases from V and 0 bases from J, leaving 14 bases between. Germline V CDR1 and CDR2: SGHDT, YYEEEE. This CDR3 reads CASRKGQPTNYGYTF. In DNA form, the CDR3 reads TGTGCCAGCAGAAAAGGACAGCCGACTAACTATGGCTACACCTTC.

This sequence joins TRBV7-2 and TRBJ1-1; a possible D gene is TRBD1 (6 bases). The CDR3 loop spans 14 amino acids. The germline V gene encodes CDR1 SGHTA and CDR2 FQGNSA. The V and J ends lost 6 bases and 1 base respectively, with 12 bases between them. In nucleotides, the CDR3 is TGTGCCAGCAGAGGGGGGGCGGGGAACACTGAAGCTTTCTTT. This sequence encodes CASRGGAGNTEAFF.

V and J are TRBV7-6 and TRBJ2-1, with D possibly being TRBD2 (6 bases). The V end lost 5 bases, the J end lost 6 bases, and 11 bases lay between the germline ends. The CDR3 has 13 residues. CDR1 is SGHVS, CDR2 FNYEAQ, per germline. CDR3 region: CASSARRANEQFF. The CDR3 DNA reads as TGTGCCAGCAGCGCGCGGAGGGCCAATGAGCAGTTCTTC.

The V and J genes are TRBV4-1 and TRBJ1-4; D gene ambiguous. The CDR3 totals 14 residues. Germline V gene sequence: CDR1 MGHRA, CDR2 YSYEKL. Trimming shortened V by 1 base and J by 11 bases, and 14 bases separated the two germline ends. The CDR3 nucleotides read TGCGCCAGCAGCCAAGCGGGTTCATTGGTGAAACTGTTTTTT. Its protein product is CASSQAGSLVKLFF.

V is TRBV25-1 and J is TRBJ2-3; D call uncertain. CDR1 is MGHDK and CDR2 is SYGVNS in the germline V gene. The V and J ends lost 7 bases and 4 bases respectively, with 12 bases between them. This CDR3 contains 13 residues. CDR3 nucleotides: TGTGCCAGCATTGGAGAAGGGCCAGATACGCAGTATTTT. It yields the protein CASIGEGPDTQYF.

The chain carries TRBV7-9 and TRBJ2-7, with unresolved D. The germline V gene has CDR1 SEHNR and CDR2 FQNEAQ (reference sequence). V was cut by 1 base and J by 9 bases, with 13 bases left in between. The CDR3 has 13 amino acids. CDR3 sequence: CASSLEPSLGQYF. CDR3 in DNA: TGTGCCAGCAGCTTAGAGCCTAGTCTGGGGCAGTACTTC.

Here the CDR3 DNA reads TGTGCCAGCAGCCAACGGACCGGTCAGCCCCAGCATTTT. Its translation: CASSQRTGQPQHF. This chain links TRBV7-8 with TRBJ1-5; D is undetermined. The CDR3 is 13 residues long. Germline-derived CDR1 and CDR2 are SGHVS and FQNEAQ. With 5 bases removed from V and 6 bases from J, the gap between germline ends came to 11 bases.

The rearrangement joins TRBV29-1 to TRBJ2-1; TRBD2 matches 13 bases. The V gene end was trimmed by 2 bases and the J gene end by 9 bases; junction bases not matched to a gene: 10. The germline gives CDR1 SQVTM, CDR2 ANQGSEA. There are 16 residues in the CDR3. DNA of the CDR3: TGCAGCGTTGAATCCCTGGCGGGACTAGCGGGATTTGAGCAGTTCTTC. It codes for CSVESLAGLAGFEQFF.

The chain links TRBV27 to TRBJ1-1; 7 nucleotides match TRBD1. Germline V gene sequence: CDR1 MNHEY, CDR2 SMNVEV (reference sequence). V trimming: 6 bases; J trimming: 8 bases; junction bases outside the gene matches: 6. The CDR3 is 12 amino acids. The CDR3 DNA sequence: TGTGCCAGCAGCCGCTGGGGACAGGAAGCTTTCTTT. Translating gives CASSRWGQEAFF.

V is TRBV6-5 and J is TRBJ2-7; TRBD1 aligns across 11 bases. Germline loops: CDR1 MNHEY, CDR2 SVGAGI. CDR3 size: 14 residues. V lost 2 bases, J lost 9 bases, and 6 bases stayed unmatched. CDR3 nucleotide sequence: TGTGCCAGCAGTTACGACGGACAGGGGGCGTCGCAGTACTTC. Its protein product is CASSYDGQGASQYF.

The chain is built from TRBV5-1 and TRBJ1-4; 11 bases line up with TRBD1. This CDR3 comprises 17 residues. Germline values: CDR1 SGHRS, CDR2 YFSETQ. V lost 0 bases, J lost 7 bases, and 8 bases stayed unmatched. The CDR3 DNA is TGCGCCAGCAGCTTGGATACGCCGGGACAGGGGGGTGAAAAACTGTTTTTT. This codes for CASSLDTPGQGGEKLFF.

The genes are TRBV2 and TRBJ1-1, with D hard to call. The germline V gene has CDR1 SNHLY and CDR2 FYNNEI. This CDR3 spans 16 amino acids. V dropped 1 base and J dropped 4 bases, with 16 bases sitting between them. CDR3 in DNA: TGTGCCAGCAGTGAAGAAGGACCCCTTGGGGTCACTGAAGCTTTCTTT. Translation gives CASSEEGPLGVTEAFF.

The CDR3 nucleotides are TGTGCCAGCAGCTTAGCACGGCTTAATACGCAGTATTTT. Protein product: CASSLARLNTQYF. The chain is built from TRBV7-9 and TRBJ2-3, with D unclear. The germline CDR1 and CDR2 sequences are SEHNR and FQNEAQ (reference sequence). This CDR3 is 13 amino acids long. Trimming took off 0 bases at V and 7 bases at J, with 8 bases between the two ends.

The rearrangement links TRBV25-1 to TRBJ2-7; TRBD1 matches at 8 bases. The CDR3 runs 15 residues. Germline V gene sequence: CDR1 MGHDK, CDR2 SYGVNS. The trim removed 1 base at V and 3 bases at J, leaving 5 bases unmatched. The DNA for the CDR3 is TGTGCCAGCAGTGAATGGGCCGACAGGGGCTACGAGCAGTACTTC. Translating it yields CASSEWADRGYEQYF.

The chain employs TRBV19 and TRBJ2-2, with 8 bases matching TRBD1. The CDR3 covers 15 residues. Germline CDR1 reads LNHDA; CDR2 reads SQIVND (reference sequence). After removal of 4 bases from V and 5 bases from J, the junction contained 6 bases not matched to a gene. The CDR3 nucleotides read TGTGCCAGTAGTACAGGGGGCCGGGGTACCGGGGAGCTGTTTTTT. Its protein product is CASSTGGRGTGELFF. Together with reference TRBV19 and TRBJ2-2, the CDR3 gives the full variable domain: DGGITQSPKYLFRKEGQNVTLSCEQNLNHDAMYWYRQDPGQGLRLIYYSQIVNDFQKGDIAEGYSVSREKKESFPLTVTSAQKNPTAFYLCASSTGGRGTGELFFGEGSRLTVL.

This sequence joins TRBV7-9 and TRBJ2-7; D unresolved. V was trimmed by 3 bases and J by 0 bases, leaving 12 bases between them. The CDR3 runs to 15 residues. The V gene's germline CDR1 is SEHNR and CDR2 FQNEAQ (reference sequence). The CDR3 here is CASSFPDRSSYEQYF. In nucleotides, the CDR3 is TGTGCCAGCAGCTTTCCCGATCGAAGCTCCTACGAGCAGTACTTC.

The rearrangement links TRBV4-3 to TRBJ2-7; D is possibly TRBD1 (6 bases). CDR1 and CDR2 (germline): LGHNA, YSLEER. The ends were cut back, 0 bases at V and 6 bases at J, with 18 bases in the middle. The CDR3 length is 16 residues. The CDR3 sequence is CASSQEWAAGALEQYF. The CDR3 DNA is TGCGCCAGCAGCCAAGAATGGGCCGCAGGGGCCCTCGAGCAGTACTTC.

CDR3 amino acids: CASSPYTARIHEQYF. The CDR3 region has the DNA TGTGCCAGCAGTCCCTATACCGCCAGGATCCACGAGCAGTACTTC. This chain connects TRBV6-5 to TRBJ2-7; unclear D gene. CDR1 is MNHEY and CDR2 is SVGAGI in the germline V gene. Trimming removed 5 bases from V and 5 bases from J, with 19 bases in between. The CDR3 runs 15 residues.

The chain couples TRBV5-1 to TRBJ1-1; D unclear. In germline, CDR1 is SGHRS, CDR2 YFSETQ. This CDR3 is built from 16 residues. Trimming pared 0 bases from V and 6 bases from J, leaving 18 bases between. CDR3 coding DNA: TGCGCCAGCAGCTTGGGGGCGACCGCCAGTTTGGCTGAAGCTTTCTTT. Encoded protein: CASSLGATASLAEAFF.

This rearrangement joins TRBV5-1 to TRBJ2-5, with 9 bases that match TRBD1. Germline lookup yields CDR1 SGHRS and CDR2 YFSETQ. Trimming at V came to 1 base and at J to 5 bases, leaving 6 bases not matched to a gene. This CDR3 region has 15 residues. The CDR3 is CASSLNRGPVETQYF. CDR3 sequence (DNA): TGCGCCAGCAGCTTGAACAGGGGGCCAGTCGAGACCCAGTACTTC.

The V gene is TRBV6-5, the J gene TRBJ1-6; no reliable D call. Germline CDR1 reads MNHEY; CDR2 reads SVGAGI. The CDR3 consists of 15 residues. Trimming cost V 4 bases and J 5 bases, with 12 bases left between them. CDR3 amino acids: CASSSLMIHNSPLHF. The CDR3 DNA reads TGTGCCAGCAGTTCCCTAATGATACATAATTCACCCCTCCACTTT.

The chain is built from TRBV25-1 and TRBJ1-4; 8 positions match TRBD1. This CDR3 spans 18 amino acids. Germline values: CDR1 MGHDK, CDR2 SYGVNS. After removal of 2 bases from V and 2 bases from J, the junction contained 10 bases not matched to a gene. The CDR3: CASSERQGRLPTNEKLFF. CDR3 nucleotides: TGTGCCAGCAGTGAACGACAGGGGCGACTGCCGACTAATGAAAAACTGTTTTTT.

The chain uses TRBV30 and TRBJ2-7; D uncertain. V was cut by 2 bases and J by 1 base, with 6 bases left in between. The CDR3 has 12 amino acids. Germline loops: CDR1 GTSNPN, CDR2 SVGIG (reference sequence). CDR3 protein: CAWSRQSYEQYF. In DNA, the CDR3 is TGTGCCTGGAGTCGGCAGTCCTACGAGCAGTACTTC.

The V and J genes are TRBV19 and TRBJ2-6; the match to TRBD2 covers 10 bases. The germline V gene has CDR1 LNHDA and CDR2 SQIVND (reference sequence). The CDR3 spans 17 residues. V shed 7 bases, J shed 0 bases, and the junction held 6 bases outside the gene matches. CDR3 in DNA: TGTGCCAGTACTCGGACTAGCGGAAACTCTGGGGCCAACGTCCTGACTTTC. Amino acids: CASTRTSGNSGANVLTF.